This TCR beta chain was retrieved from a study of PD-1 blockade in mismatch repair-deficient tumors. As for the study in general: Enrolled about 2012-2016, patients had progressing, pretreated mismatch repair-deficient cancers of more than ten types. Regarding the study as a whole: Tumor-resident clones, often absent from pretreatment blood, expanded after pembrolizumab and then contracted.

The data were produced by immunoSEQ multiplex PCR, yet TCRdb's version contains in-frame clones alone and is incomplete. This sample has 100,000 to 150,000 clones; 88% occur once, and the top ten carry about 11%. Mismatch repair deficiency was confirmed in all patients, by PCR or immunohistochemistry. The TCR-sequenced patients were a few responders to pembrolizumab. As regards this clone: What it binds is not known.

V lost 3 bases to trimming and J lost 3 bases, with 17 bases between them. The germline gives CDR1 SGHRS, CDR2 YFSETQ. The CDR3 covers 16 residues. This TCR came from an adult with mismatch repair-deficient cancer. The V gene is TRBV5-1, the J gene TRBJ2-3; tentatively, D is TRBD2 (6 bases). Sequencing was performed on peripheral blood, taken approximately 69 weeks after starting pembrolizumab. CDR3 nucleotides: TGCGCCAGCAGCTCAAGGGAGGAAAATTGGACAGATACGCAGTATTTT. Translation: CASSSREENWTDTQYF.